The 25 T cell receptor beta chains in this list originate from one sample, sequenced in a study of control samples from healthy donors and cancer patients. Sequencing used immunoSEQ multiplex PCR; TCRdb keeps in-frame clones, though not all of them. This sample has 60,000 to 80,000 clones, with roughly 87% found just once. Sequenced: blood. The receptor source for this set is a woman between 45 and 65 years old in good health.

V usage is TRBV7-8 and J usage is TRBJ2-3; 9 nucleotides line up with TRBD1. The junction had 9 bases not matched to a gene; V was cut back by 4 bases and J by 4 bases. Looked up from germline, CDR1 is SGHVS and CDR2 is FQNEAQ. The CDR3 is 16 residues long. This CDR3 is CASSYPQGARSDTQYF. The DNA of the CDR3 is TGTGCCAGCAGCTACCCACAGGGGGCGAGGTCAGATACGCAGTATTTT.

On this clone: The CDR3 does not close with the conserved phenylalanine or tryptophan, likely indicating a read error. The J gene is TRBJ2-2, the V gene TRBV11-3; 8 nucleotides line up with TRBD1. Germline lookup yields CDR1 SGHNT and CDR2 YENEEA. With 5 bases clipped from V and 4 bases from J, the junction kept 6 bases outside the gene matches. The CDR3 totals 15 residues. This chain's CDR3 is CASSLQGASTGELFL. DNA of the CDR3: TGTGCCAGCAGCCTTCAGGGGGCGAGCACCGGGGAGCTGTTTCTT.

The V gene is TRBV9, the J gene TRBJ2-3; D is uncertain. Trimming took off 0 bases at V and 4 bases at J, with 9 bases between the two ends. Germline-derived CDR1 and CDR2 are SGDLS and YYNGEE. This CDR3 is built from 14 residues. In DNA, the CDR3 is TGTGCCAGCAGCGTAGATCCGATACCAGATACGCAGTATTTT. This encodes CASSVDPIPDTQYF.

CDR3 DNA sequence: TGTGCCAGCGGGGCAGCCCCTGGAAACACCATATATTTT. It encodes CASGAAPGNTIYF. The chain joins TRBV7-9 to TRBJ1-3; tentatively, D is TRBD1 (5 bases). The CDR3 is 13 amino acids. V was pared by 8 bases and J by 2 bases, with 10 bases between. Germline V gene data show CDR1 as SEHNR and CDR2 as FQNEAQ (reference sequence).

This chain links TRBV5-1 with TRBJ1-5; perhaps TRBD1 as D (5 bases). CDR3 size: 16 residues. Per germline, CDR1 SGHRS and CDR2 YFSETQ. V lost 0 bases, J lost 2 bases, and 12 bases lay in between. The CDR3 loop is CASSLEPGPGNQPQHF. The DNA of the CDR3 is TGCGCCAGCAGCTTGGAGCCGGGGCCGGGCAATCAGCCCCAGCATTTT.

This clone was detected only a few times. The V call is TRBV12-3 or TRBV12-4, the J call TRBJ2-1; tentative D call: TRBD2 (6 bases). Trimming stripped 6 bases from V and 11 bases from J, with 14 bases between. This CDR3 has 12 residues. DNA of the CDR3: TGTGCCAGCAGCACCGGGAGTACTCAGCAGTTCTTC. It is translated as CASSTGSTQQFF.

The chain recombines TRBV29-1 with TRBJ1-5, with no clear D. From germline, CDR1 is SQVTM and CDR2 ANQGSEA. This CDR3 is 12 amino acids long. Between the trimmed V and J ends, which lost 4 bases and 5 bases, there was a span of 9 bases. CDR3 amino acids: CSVGSPDQPQHF. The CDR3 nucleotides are TGCAGCGTTGGGTCTCCGGATCAGCCCCAGCATTTT.

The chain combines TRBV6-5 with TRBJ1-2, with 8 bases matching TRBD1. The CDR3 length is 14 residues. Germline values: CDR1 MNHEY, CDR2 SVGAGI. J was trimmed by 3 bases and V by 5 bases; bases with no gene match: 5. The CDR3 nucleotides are TGTGCCAGCAGTCCGGGACAGGACTACTATGGCTACACCTTC. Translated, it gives CASSPGQDYYGYTF.

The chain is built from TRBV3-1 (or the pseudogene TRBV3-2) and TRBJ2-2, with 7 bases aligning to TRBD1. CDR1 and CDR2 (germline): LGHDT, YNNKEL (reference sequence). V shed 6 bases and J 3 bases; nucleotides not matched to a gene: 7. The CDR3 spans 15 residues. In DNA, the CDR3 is TGTGCCAGCAGTCGCCGACAGGGCCACACCGGGGAGCTGTTTTTT. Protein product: CASSRRQGHTGELFF.

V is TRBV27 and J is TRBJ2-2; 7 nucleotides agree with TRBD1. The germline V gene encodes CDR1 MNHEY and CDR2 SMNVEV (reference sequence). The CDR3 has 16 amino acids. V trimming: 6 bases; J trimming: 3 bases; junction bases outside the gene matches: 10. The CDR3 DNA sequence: TGTGCCAGCAGACCCGTAGGGACAGCTTACACCGGGGAGCTGTTTTTT. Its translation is CASRPVGTAYTGELFF.

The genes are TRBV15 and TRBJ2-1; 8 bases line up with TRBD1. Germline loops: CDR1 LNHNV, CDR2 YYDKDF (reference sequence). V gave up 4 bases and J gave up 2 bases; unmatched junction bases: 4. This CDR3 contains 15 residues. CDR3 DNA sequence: TGTGCCACCAGCACTGGGACAGGACCCTACAATGAGCAGTTCTTC. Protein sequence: CATSTGTGPYNEQFF.

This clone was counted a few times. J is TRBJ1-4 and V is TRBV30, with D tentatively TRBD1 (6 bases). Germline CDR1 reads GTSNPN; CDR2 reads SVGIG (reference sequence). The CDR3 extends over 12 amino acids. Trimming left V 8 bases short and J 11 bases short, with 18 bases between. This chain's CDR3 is CAGGGISRKLFF. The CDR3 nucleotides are TGTGCCGGGGGCGGCATATCGAGGAAACTGTTTTTT.

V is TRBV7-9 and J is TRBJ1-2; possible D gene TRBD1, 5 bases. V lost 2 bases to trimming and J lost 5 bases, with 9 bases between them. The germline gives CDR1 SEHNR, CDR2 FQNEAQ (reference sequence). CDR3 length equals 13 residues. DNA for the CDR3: TGTGCCAGCAGCTTACGGGACCTATATGGCTACACCTTC. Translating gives CASSLRDLYGYTF.

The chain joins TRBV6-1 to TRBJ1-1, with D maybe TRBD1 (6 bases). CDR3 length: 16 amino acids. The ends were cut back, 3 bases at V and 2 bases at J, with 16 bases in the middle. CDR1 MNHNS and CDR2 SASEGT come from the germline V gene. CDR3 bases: TGTGCCAGCAGTGATATCCGGGACACATTTAACACTGAAGCTTTCTTT. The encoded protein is CASSDIRDTFNTEAFF.

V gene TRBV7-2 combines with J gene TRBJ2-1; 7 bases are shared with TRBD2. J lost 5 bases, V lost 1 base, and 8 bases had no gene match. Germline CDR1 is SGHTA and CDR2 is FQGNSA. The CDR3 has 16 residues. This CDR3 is CASSLELSGRDNEQFF. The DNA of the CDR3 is TGTGCCAGCAGCTTAGAGTTGTCGGGGAGGGACAATGAGCAGTTCTTC. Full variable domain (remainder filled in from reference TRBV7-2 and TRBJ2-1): GAGVSQSPSNKVTEKGKDVELRCDPISGHTALYWYRQSLGQGLEFLIYFQGNSAPDKSGLPSDRFSAERTGGSVSTLTIQRTQQEDSAVYLCASSLELSGRDNEQFFGPGTRLTVL.

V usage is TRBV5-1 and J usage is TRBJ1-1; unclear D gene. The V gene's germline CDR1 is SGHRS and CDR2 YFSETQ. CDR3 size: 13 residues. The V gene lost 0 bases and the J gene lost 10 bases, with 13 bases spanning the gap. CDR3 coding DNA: TGCGCCAGCAGCTTGGAGGCCAGTCCGGGAGCTTTCTTT. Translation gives CASSLEASPGAFF.

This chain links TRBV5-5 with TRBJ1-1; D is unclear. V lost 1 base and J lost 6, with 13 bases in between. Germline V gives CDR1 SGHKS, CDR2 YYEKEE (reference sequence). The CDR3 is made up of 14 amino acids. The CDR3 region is CASSLRSYVAEAFF. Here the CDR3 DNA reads TGTGCCAGCAGCTTGAGATCGTATGTCGCTGAAGCTTTCTTT. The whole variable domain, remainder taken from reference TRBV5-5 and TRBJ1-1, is DAGVTQSPTHLIKTRGQQVTLRCSPISGHKSVSWYQQVLGQGPQFIFQYYEKEERGRGNFPDRFSARQFPNYSSELNVNALLLGDSALYLCASSLRSYVAEAFFGQGTRLTVV.

CDR3 in amino acids: CASSLAGTSIYEQFF. The CDR3 DNA sequence: TGCGCCAGCAGCTTGGCCGGGACTAGCATATATGAGCAGTTCTTC. V is TRBV5-1 and J is TRBJ2-1; TRBD2 aligns across 9 bases. V was clipped by 0 bases and J by 8 bases; unmatched bases: 6. Germline V lookup: CDR1 SGHRS, CDR2 YFSETQ. The CDR3 is 15 amino acids.

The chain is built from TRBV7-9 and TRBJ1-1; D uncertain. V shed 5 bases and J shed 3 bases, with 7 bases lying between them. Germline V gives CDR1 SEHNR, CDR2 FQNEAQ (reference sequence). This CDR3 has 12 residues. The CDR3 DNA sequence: TGTGCCAGCAGCCCCTGGGACACTGAAGCTTTCTTT. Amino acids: CASSPWDTEAFF.

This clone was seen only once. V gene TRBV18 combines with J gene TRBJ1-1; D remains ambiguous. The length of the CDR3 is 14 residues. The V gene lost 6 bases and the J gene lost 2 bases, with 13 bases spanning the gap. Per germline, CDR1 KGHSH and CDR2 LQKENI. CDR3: CASSLQAANTEAFF. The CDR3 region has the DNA TGTGCCAGCTCCCTCCAGGCCGCCAACACTGAAGCTTTCTTT.

In nucleotides, the CDR3 is TGTGCCATCAGGGACCTAGCGGGTGCAGTCCACGAGCAGTACTTC. This translates into CAIRDLAGAVHEQYF. The gene calls are TRBV10-3 and TRBJ2-7; 8 positions match TRBD2. This CDR3 comprises 15 residues. Trimming at V came to 6 bases and at J to 5 bases, leaving 12 bases not matched to a gene. Germline loops: CDR1 ENHRY, CDR2 SYGVKD.

The CDR3 DNA follows: TGTGCCAGCAGCCAAAATAGCGGGACGAACACCGGGGAGCTGTTTTTT. This encodes CASSQNSGTNTGELFF. The chain recombines TRBV7-2 with TRBJ2-2; 8 bases agree with TRBD2. Germline V gene data show CDR1 as SGHTA and CDR2 as FQGNSA. After removal of 5 bases from V and 0 bases from J, the junction contained 5 bases not matched to a gene. This CDR3 is built from 16 residues. Combining the CDR3 with reference TRBV7-2 and TRBJ2-2 gives the whole variable domain GAGVSQSPSNKVTEKGKDVELRCDPISGHTALYWYRQSLGQGLEFLIYFQGNSAPDKSGLPSDRFSAERTGGSVSTLTIQRTQQEDSAVYLCASSQNSGTNTGELFFGEGSRLTVL.

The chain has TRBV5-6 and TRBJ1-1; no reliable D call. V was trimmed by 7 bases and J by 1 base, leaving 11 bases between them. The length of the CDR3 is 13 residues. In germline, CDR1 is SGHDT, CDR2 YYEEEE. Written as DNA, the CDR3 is TGTGCCAGCCGGGAGTGGCCGAACACTGAAGCTTTCTTT. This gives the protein CASREWPNTEAFF.

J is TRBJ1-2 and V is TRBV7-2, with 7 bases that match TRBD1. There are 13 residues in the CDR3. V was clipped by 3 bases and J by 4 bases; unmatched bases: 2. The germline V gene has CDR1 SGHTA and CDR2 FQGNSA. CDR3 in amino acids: CASSLDRSYGYTF. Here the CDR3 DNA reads TGTGCCAGCAGCTTGGACAGGAGCTATGGCTACACCTTC.

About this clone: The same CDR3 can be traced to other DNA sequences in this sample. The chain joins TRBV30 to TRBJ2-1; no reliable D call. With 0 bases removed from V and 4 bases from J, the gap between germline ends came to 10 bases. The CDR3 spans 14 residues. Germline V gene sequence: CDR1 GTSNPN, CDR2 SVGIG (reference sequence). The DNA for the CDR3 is TGTGCCTGGAGTGTACTATCCGGATACAATGAGCAGTTCTTC. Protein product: CAWSVLSGYNEQFF.